This is a list of T cell receptor beta chains from one sample in a study of T-cell memory formation after mild COVID-19. TCRdb redid the calling of the 5' RACE reads with MiXCR, one entry per CDR3 protein. Among approximately 290,000 distinct CDR3 sequences, less than 9.5% were seen once, and the ten largest hold 20% to 25%. Material for sequencing was PBMCs or a T cell subset sorted from them (not recorded which). The receptors were gathered from a man aged 18 to 29 who had mild COVID-19 (a few samples of this study predate the infection). Cell type and time point are not known. Both conserved end residues are part of each CDR3. Each record gives: clone size, J gene, V gene, D gene, CDR3 protein, CDR3 DNA. D genes are given only for firm matches. Part of the rows lack a size; the others show once, few, many or a class for expanded clones.

>many|TRBJ2-2|TRBV24-1|-
CATSDLGPGNTGELFF
TGTGCCACCAGTGATCTAGGCCCCGGGAACACCGGGGAGCTGTTTTTT
>few|TRBJ2-3|TRBV7-9|-
CASRDGSGADTQYF
TGTGCCAGCCGGGATGGGAGTGGCGCAGATACGCAGTATTTT
>many|TRBJ1-4|TRBV6-5|TRBD1
CASRRTGSATNEKLFF
TGTGCCAGCCGCCGGACAGGGAGCGCAACTAATGAAAAACTGTTTTTT
>few|TRBJ2-1|TRBV5-1|-
CASSSTGQYNEQFF
TGCGCCAGCAGCAGTACCGGGCAATACAATGAGCAGTTCTTC
>few|TRBJ2-2|TRBV4-3|-
CASSQVHARGNTGELFF
TGCGCCAGCAGCCAAGTCCACGCCAGGGGGAACACCGGGGAGCTGTTTTTT
>many|TRBJ2-1|TRBV4-3|-
CASSQTDWDNEQFF
TGCGCCAGCAGCCAAACCGACTGGGACAATGAGCAGTTCTTC
>few|TRBJ2-2|TRBV9|TRBD1
CASSATGGTGELFF
TGTGCCAGCAGCGCGACAGGGGGAACCGGGGAGCTGTTTTTT
>-|TRBJ2-2|TRBV27|-
CASSLWDKNTGELFF
TGTGCCAGCAGTTTATGGGACAAGAACACCGGGGAGCTGTTTTTT
>few|TRBJ2-1|TRBV29-1|TRBD1
CSVIPGTGRYNEQFF
TGCAGCGTCATCCCCGGGACAGGAAGATACAATGAGCAGTTCTTC
>-|TRBJ2-3|TRBV4-3|-
CASSQGGVRTDTQYF
TGCGCCAGCAGCCAAGGGGGGGTGCGCACAGATACGCAGTATTTT
>few|TRBJ1-1|TRBV7-9|-
CASSLQQLNTEAFF
TGTGCCAGCAGCTTACAACAGTTGAACACTGAAGCTTTCTTT
>many|TRBJ2-2|TRBV6-2/TRBV6-3|-
CASKGWNTGELFF
TGTGCCAGCAAGGGATGGAACACCGGGGAGCTGTTTTTT
>many|TRBJ1-5|TRBV20-1|-
CSARVGHAPYGNQPQHF
TGCAGTGCTAGAGTCGGACACGCACCCTATGGCAATCAGCCCCAGCATTTT
>-|TRBJ2-5|TRBV28|-
CASSRERPSLTQYF
TGTGCCAGCAGTCGAGAGCGACCCTCCCTGACCCAGTACTTC
>-|TRBJ1-2|TRBV30|-
CAWSVVLQGNGYTF
TGTGCCTGGAGTGTCGTTCTGCAGGGGAATGGCTACACCTTC
>-|TRBJ1-2|TRBV6-1|-
CASSEALGRVYGYTF
TGTGCCAGCAGTGAAGCATTGGGCAGAGTCTATGGCTACACCTTC
>-|TRBJ2-1|TRBV7-9|-
CASSPQGSTRNEQFF
TGTGCCAGCAGCCCCCAGGGGAGTACAAGGAATGAGCAGTTCTTC
>few|TRBJ2-5|TRBV20-1|-
CSASGASIETQYF
TGCAGTGCTAGTGGAGCTAGTATCGAGACCCAGTACTTC
>many|TRBJ2-5|TRBV20-1|-
CSGGFEETQYF
TGCAGTGGGGGGTTTGAAGAGACCCAGTACTTC
>few|TRBJ1-2|TRBV6-5|TRBD1
CASSHAISLQGDYGYTF
TGTGCCAGCAGCCATGCCATTAGTCTTCAGGGGGACTATGGCTACACCTTC
>many|TRBJ2-2|TRBV2|-
CASSADTGELFF
TGTGCCAGCAGTGCAGACACCGGGGAGCTGTTTTTT
>few|TRBJ2-2|TRBV7-9|-
CASRIFPGELFF
TGTGCCAGCAGGATTTTCCCCGGGGAGCTGTTTTTT
>-|TRBJ2-1|TRBV2|TRBD2
CASGTSGGYNEQFF
TGTGCCAGCGGGACTAGCGGGGGGTACAATGAGCAGTTCTTC
>few|TRBJ1-1|TRBV2|-
CASSARIMNTEAFF
TGTGCCAGCAGTGCTAGAATCATGAACACTGAAGCTTTCTTT
>few|TRBJ1-2|TRBV7-2|-
CASKSPEDYGYTF
TGTGCCAGCAAGTCCCCCGAGGACTATGGCTACACCTTC
>few|TRBJ2-5|TRBV7-2|-
CASSLGSGRQETQYF
TGTGCCAGCAGCTTAGGGTCTGGCAGACAAGAGACCCAGTACTTC
>few|TRBJ2-2|TRBV5-1|TRBD1
CASSLGQGGPSDTGELFF
TGCGCCAGCAGCTTAGGACAGGGTGGCCCGTCGGACACCGGGGAGCTGTTTTTT
>-|TRBJ2-3|TRBV20-1|TRBD2
CSAQLAGTADTQYF
TGCAGTGCCCAACTAGCGGGGACGGCAGATACGCAGTATTTT
>many|TRBJ2-3|TRBV5-6|-
CASSLRGGEGTDTQYF
TGTGCCAGCAGCTTGCGAGGAGGTGAAGGCACAGATACGCAGTATTTT
>few|TRBJ1-1|TRBV6-2/TRBV6-3|TRBD1
CASRPGQGPLGDTEAFF
TGTGCCAGCAGGCCGGGACAGGGGCCCTTGGGGGACACTGAAGCTTTCTTT